This T cell receptor (beta chain) was captured in a study of blood T cells in healthy people across ages. A second PCR of about 7 to 12 cycles used a sample-barcoded 5' primer and a J-beta primer mix. TCRdb reanalysed the 5' RACE reads using MiXCR and keeps one entry per CDR3 protein. The data show 1,300,000 or so distinct CDR3 sequences, approximately 63% seen once. This clonotype was seen just once. This CDR3 region has 14 residues. Per germline, CDR1 ENHRY and CDR2 SYGVKD. Trimming took 7 bases from V and 8 from J; bases not matched to a gene: 12. The receptor was derived from a man aged 18 to 29 in good health. The sequenced sample consisted of blood. The V and J genes are TRBV10-3 and TRBJ1-2, with 8 bases matching TRBD1. The chain's CDR3 is CAITTGQGALGYTF. The CDR3 coding sequence is TGTGCCATCACCACCGGACAGGGAGCATTAGGCTACACCTTC.